These 20 T cell receptor beta chains originate from one sample sequenced in a study of T cell repertoires in cytomegalovirus infection. TCRdb re-called the reads with MiXCR, one entry per CDR3 protein. This repertoire shows just under 550,000 distinct CDR3 sequences, about a quarter found once; its top ten account for about 13%. Sequences were obtained from PBMCs. The origin of the receptors is a human donor in good health (CMV status not recorded). Some clones in this sample may be carry-over from other donors' samples.

This clonotype has a handful of counts. This chain joins TRBV7-2 and TRBJ2-3, with D unresolved. Trimming removed 1 base from V and 0 bases from J, with 11 bases in between. Germline loops: CDR1 SGHTA, CDR2 FQGNSA. The CDR3 is 16 residues long. The DNA for the CDR3 is TGTGCCAGCAGCTTAGTGGGCGGAGACAGCACAGATACGCAGTATTTT. It specifies CASSLVGGDSTDTQYF.

This clonotype has a handful of counts. V and J are TRBV18 and TRBJ2-1; D not resolved. Trimming removed 3 bases from V and 8 bases from J, with 11 bases in between. Germline CDR1 reads KGHSH; CDR2 reads LQKENI. This CDR3 region has 13 residues. The CDR3 sequence: CASSPRTRDEQFF. CDR3 nucleotides: TGTGCCAGCTCACCGAGAACCCGCGATGAGCAGTTCTTC.

This clonotype has only a few counts. The rearrangement joins TRBV7-8 to TRBJ1-5; D uncertain. Germline V CDR1 and CDR2: SGHVS, FQNEAQ. This CDR3 region has 16 residues. V dropped 1 base and J dropped 0 bases, with 10 bases sitting between them. The CDR3 DNA is TGTGCCAGCAGCTTAGACCAGGCCCGTAGCAATCAGCCCCAGCATTTT. Its protein is CASSLDQARSNQPQHF.

This chain connects TRBV4-1 to TRBJ1-1; possibly TRBD1 for D (6 bases). V was clipped by 2 bases and J by 2 bases, with 15 bases between them. CDR1 is MGHRA, CDR2 YSYEKL, per germline. This CDR3 is 16 amino acids long. CDR3 sequence reads: CASSQTGWPTNTEAFF. CDR3 DNA sequence: TGCGCCAGCAGCCAAACAGGGTGGCCTACCAACACTGAAGCTTTCTTT.

The sample holds a few counts of this clonotype. The V and J genes are TRBV19 and TRBJ2-2, with 9 bases that match TRBD2. The germline gives CDR1 LNHDA, CDR2 SQIVND (reference sequence). The length of the CDR3 is 19 residues. Trimming removed 6 bases from V and 4 bases from J; junction bases left unmatched: 18. Here the CDR3 reads CASSSRGSGSTSGTGELFF. In DNA, the CDR3 is TGTGCCAGTAGCTCCCGAGGTAGCGGGAGTACATCGGGCACCGGGGAGCTGTTTTTT.

This clonotype has more than one count but fewer than ten. J is TRBJ1-1 and V is TRBV2; possibly TRBD1 for D (5 bases). Germline V gene data show CDR1 as SNHLY and CDR2 as FYNNEI. Trimming pared 5 bases from V and 5 bases from J, leaving 15 bases between. This CDR3 contains 14 residues. The CDR3 reads CASSFQGKETEAFF. The CDR3 bases are TGTGCCAGCAGTTTCCAGGGAAAGGAAACTGAAGCTTTCTTT. The full variable domain, in which reference TRBV2 and TRBJ1-1 provide the parts outside the CDR3, is EPEVTQTPSHQVTQMGQEVILRCVPISNHLYFYWYRQILGQKVEFLVSFYNNEISEKSEIFDDQFSVERPDGSNFTLKIRSTKLEDSAMYFCASSFQGKETEAFFGQGTRLTVV.

This clonotype showed up just once. A much larger clone differs from this one at a single base, so this may be a read error. The genes are TRBV7-3 and TRBJ2-2; the match to TRBD1 covers 8 bases. The ends lost 5 bases at V and 4 bases at J; junction bases unmatched: 3. There are 14 residues in the CDR3. From germline, CDR1 is SGHTA and CDR2 FQGTGA. CDR3 coding DNA: TGTGCCAGCAGCCGACAGGGGTGCACCGGGGAGCTGTTTTTT. It is translated as CASSRQGCTGELFF.

This clonotype was counted many times. The gene calls are TRBV7-2 and TRBJ1-2, with TRBD1 matching 7 bases. This CDR3 is 15 amino acids long. Germline lookup yields CDR1 SGHTA and CDR2 FQGNSA. V gave up 1 base and J gave up 4 bases; unmatched junction bases: 6. The CDR3 region has the DNA TGTGCCAGCAGCTTAGTGGAGGGGGCGACCTATGGCTACACCTTC. This sequence encodes CASSLVEGATYGYTF.

This clonotype was found many times. This chain connects TRBV7-8 to TRBJ1-3, with TRBD1 identical over 8 bases. V was clipped by 7 bases and J by 4 bases; unmatched bases: 9. From germline, CDR1 is SGHVS and CDR2 FQNEAQ. This CDR3 is 15 amino acids long. Written as DNA, the CDR3 is TGTGCCAGCAAATCAACAGGGGGGCAGGGAAACACCATATATTTT. Translation gives CASKSTGGQGNTIYF.

Only one count was recorded for this clonotype. The chain is built from TRBV10-3 and TRBJ2-2; tentatively, D is TRBD2 (5 bases). The CDR3 is 15 residues long. With 5 bases removed from V and 4 bases from J, the gap between germline ends came to 14 bases. The germline gives CDR1 ENHRY, CDR2 SYGVKD. CDR3 sequence (DNA): TGTGCCATCAGTACCCGTGACCGGGGCACCGGGGAGCTGTTTTTT. This sequence encodes CAISTRDRGTGELFF.

The chain has TRBV19 and TRBJ2-3, with D perhaps TRBD1 or TRBD2 (5 bases each). Germline values: CDR1 LNHDA, CDR2 SQIVND (reference sequence). Trimming pared 6 bases from V and 7 bases from J, leaving 17 bases between. The CDR3 extends over 14 amino acids. The CDR3 region is CASRIGASMNTQYF. CDR3 DNA: TGTGCCAGTAGGATTGGGGCTAGCATGAATACGCAGTATTTT.

This clonotype was seen more than once but under ten times. The chain carries TRBV6-8 and TRBJ1-1; D possibly corresponds to TRBD1 (5 bases). The CDR3 has 13 residues. Germline lookup yields CDR1 MNHGY and CDR2 SAAAGT. V lost 6 bases and J lost 3, with 11 bases in between. The CDR3 reads CASSGTPDTEAFF. CDR3 bases: TGTGCCAGCAGCGGGACCCCGGACACTGAAGCTTTCTTT.

The gene calls are TRBV20-1 and TRBJ2-7; TRBD1 agrees at 9 bases. The CDR3 is 14 residues long. V lost 6 bases and J lost 0; bases outside the gene matches: 6. Germline lookup yields CDR1 DFQATT and CDR2 SNEGSKA (reference sequence). The CDR3 protein is CSATGTGSSYEQYF. DNA of the CDR3: TGCAGTGCAACCGGGACAGGGAGCTCCTACGAGCAGTACTTC.

This clonotype came up a few times. The CDR3 DNA follows: TGTGCCAGCAGTTACAATGGGGAACTGGACACTGAAGCTTTCTTT. Its protein product is CASSYNGELDTEAFF. The chain links TRBV6-5 to TRBJ1-1; D call uncertain. The CDR3 covers 15 residues. Germline CDR1 MNHEY, CDR2 SVGAGI. V lost 2 bases and J lost 3, with 13 bases in between.

This clonotype was seen only a few times. The chain combines TRBV7-8 with TRBJ2-1; maybe TRBD2 (6 bases). The CDR3 sequence is 12 residues long. Looked up from germline, CDR1 is SGHVS and CDR2 is FQNEAQ. Trimming took 5 bases from V and 9 from J, leaving 11 bases between them. The CDR3 DNA sequence: TGTGCCAGCAGCGCCGGGACTGCTGAGCAGTTCTTC. Translation: CASSAGTAEQFF.

This clonotype was observed at least ten times. The chain uses TRBV7-2 and TRBJ1-3; TRBD1 aligns across 7 bases. V lost 4 bases, J lost 6 bases, and 6 bases stayed unmatched. This CDR3 region has 14 residues. The germline V gene encodes CDR1 SGHTA and CDR2 FQGNSA. CDR3 loop: CASSSTRGANTIYF. The DNA of the CDR3 is TGTGCCAGCAGCTCGACCAGGGGGGCAAACACCATATATTTT.

The sample holds one count of this clonotype. A much more abundant neighbour one base away suggests this may be a read error. V and J are TRBV7-6 and TRBJ1-4; TRBD1 might be the D (5 bases). Germline V gene sequence: CDR1 SGHVS, CDR2 FNYEAQ. Trimming took 5 bases from V and 6 from J, leaving 19 bases between them. There are 16 residues in the CDR3. The CDR3 protein is CASSSSMGGRDEKLFF. For the CDR3, the DNA is TGTGCCAGCAGCAGCTCAATGGGGGGAAGGGATGAAAAACTGTTTTTT.

This chain joins TRBV19 and TRBJ1-1; maybe TRBD1 (5 bases). V shed 4 bases and J shed 6 bases, with 15 bases lying between them. This CDR3 has 14 residues. Germline-derived CDR1 and CDR2 are LNHDA and SQIVND (reference sequence). The CDR3 sequence: CASSTSGKGPEAFF. The CDR3 bases are TGTGCCAGTAGTACTTCAGGGAAGGGTCCTGAAGCTTTCTTT.

The rearrangement links TRBV19 to TRBJ1-5, with TRBD1 matching over 10 bases. With 6 bases clipped from V and 5 bases from J, the junction kept 10 bases outside the gene matches. CDR1 and CDR2 (germline): LNHDA, SQIVND (reference sequence). This CDR3 spans 16 amino acids. CDR3 sequence reads: CASRTPEDRGYQPQHF. The CDR3 nucleotides are TGTGCCAGTAGAACCCCAGAGGACAGGGGGTATCAGCCCCAGCATTTT.

This clonotype was counted a few times. The rearrangement joins TRBV7-8 to TRBJ2-5, with 9 bases that match TRBD1. Germline CDR1 SGHVS, CDR2 FQNEAQ. The CDR3 runs 16 residues. The V segment lost 5 bases and the J segment 5 bases; nucleotides outside the gene matches: 12. CDR3: CASSRRTGALSETQYF. The CDR3 DNA reads as TGTGCCAGCAGCCGCCGGACAGGGGCTTTAAGTGAGACCCAGTACTTC.